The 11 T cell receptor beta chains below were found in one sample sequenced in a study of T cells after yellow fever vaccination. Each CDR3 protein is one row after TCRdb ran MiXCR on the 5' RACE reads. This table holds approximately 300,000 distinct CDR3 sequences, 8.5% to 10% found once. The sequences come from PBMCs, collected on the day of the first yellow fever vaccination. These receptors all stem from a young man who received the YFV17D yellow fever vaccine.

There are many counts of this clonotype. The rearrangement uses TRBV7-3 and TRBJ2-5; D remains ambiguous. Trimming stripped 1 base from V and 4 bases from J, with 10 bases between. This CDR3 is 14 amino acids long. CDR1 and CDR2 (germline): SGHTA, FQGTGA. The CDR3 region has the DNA TGTGCCAGCAGCTTAAGTCGGTGGGGAGAGACCCAGTACTTC. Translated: CASSLSRWGETQYF.

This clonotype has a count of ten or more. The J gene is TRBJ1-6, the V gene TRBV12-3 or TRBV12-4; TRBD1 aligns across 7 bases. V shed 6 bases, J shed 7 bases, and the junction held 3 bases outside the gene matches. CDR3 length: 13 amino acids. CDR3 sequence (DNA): TGTGCCAGCAGCGGGACAGCCAATTCACCCCTCCACTTT. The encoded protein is CASSGTANSPLHF.

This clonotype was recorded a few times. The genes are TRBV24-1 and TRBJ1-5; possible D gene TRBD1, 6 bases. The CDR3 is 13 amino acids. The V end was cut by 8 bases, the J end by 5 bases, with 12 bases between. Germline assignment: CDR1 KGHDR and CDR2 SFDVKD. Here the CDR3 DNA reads TGTGCCACCACTTCAGGGGACCATCAGCCCCAGCATTTT. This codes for CATTSGDHQPQHF.

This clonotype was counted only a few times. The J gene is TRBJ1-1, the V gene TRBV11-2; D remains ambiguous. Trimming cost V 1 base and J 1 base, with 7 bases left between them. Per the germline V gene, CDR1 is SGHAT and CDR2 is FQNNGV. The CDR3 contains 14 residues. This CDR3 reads CASSLGLQNTEAFF. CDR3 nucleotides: TGTGCCAGCAGCTTAGGACTGCAGAACACTGAAGCTTTCTTT.

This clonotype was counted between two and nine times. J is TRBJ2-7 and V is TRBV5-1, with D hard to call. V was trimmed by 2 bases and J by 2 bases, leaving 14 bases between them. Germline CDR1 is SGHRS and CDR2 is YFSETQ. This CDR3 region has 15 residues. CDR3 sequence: CASSFSAGPTYEQYF. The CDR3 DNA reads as TGCGCCAGCAGCTTTTCGGCAGGCCCCACCTACGAGCAGTACTTC.

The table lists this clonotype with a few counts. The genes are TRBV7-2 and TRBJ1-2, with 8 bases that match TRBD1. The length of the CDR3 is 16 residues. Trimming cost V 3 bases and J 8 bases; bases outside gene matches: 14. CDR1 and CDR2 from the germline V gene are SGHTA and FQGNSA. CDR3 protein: CASSFPTGDGFRGYTF. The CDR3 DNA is TGTGCCAGCAGCTTTCCGACAGGGGACGGATTTAGGGGCTACACCTTC.

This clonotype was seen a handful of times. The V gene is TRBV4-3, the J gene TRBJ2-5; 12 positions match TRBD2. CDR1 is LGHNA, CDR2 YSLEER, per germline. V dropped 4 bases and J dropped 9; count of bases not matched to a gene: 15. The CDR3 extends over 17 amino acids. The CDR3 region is CASSLYLPSGGAVAQYF. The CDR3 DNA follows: TGCGCCAGCAGCCTCTATCTTCCTAGCGGGGGGGCGGTGGCCCAGTACTTC.

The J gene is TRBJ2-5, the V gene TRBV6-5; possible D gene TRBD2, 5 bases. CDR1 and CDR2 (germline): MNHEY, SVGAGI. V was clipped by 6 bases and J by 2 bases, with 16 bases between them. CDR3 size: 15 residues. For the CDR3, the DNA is TGTGCCAGCAGACAGCGGATAACGGGGCAAGAGACCCAGTACTTC. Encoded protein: CASRQRITGQETQYF.

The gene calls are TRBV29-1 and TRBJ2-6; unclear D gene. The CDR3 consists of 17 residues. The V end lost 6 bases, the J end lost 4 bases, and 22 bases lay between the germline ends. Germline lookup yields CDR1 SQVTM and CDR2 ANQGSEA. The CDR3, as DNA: TGCAGCGTGGTCGCCGAAACACAATATTTCGGGGCCAACGTCCTGACTTTC. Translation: CSVVAETQYFGANVLTF.

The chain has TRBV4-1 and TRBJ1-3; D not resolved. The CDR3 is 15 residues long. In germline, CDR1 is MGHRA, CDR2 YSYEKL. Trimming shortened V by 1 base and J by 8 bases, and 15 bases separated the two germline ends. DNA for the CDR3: TGCGCCAGCAGCCAAGGTCCTGGGCTCGAGTACACCATATATTTT. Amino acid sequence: CASSQGPGLEYTIYF.

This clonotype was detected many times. CDR3 sequence (DNA): TGTGCCAGCAGTTCTAGCGGGGGGGCCGATGAGCAGTTCTTC. Protein product: CASSSSGGADEQFF. V is TRBV6-2 or TRBV6-3 and J is TRBJ2-1, with 12 bases matching TRBD2. The length of the CDR3 is 14 residues. V was clipped by 4 bases and J by 8 bases; unmatched bases: 3. The germline V gene encodes CDR1 MNHEY and CDR2 SVGEGT.